These T cell receptor beta chains were read from a single sample in a study of regulatory T cells in long-lasting Graves disease. TCRdb re-called the multiplex PCR reads through MiXCR, storing one row per CDR3 protein. The data contain 400,000 to 500,000 distinct CDR3 sequences, less than 15% of them singletons. Another study also made use of these data, one on T cells in Graves' hyperthyroidism and ophthalmopathy.

The source material was peripheral blood mononuclear cells (PBMCs), sampled at new diagnosis, from a patient treated with antithyroid drugs. These receptors were obtained from a woman in her 50s with Graves disease. The CDR3 runs from the conserved cysteine through the conserved F or W. D genes are given only for firm matches. Clone size is shown for a subset of rows, as once, few, many or a class of expanded clone.

.,TRBV30,many,TRBJ1-1,TGTGCCTGGAGGGGGGGGACCATGAACACTGAAGCTTTCTTT,CAWRGGTMNTEAFF
.,TRBV4-1,many,TRBJ2-3,TGCGCCAGCAGCCAAGATCGAAGTACCTATAGCACAGATACGCAGTATTTT,CASSQDRSTYSTDTQYF
.,TRBV10-3,many,TRBJ1-2,TGTGCCATCAGCCCCGGTCAGAGCTATGGCTACACCTTC,CAISPGQSYGYTF
.,TRBV19,.,TRBJ2-7,TGTGCCAGTAGTATGACTGGGCAGGCCCCCTACGAGCAGTACTTC,CASSMTGQAPYEQYF
.,TRBV2,many,TRBJ1-5,TGTGCCAGTCGGTGGGATCCCAATCAGCCCCAGCATTTT,CASRWDPNQPQHF
.,TRBV5-1,many,TRBJ1-2,TGCGCCAGCACCTCGGACGTGACGGACTATGGCTACACCTTC,CASTSDVTDYGYTF
.,TRBV7-2,many,TRBJ2-2,TGTGCCAGCAGGTGGACAGCGAACACCGGGGAGCTGTTTTTT,CASRWTANTGELFF
.,TRBV7-3,many,TRBJ2-3,TGTGCCAGCAGCTTTGGTAGGACAGACGGCACAGATACGCAGTATTTT,CASSFGRTDGTDTQYF
TRBD2,TRBV19,.,TRBJ2-3,TGTGCCAGTACCCTAGCGGGAAGCACAGATACGCAGTATTTT,CASTLAGSTDTQYF
TRBD1,TRBV11-3,many,TRBJ2-7,TGTGCCAGCAGCCCCCGGACAGGGGGCACCTACGAGCAGTACTTC,CASSPRTGGTYEQYF
.,TRBV5-1,many,TRBJ2-5,TGCGCCAGCAGCTTCAGCGGACGGGAGCAAGAGACCCAGTACTTC,CASSFSGREQETQYF
TRBD2,TRBV12-3/TRBV12-4,many,TRBJ2-3,TGTGCCAGCAGTCCCCCGATCAGTTTCAAGCGGGAGGAGGCCCCAGATACGCAGTATTTT,CASSPPISFKREEAPDTQYF
TRBD1,TRBV28,many,TRBJ1-2,TGTGCCAGCAGTTCACCGGGACAGGGGACTTATGGCTACACCTTC,CASSSPGQGTYGYTF
.,TRBV30,few,TRBJ2-1,TGTGCCTGGAGTAGACTAGGCTCCTACAATGAGCAGTTCTTC,CAWSRLGSYNEQFF
TRBD1,TRBV10-1,many,TRBJ2-5,TGCGCCAGCAGTGAAGCGGGACAGGGGGCAAGAGAGACCCAGTACTTC,CASSEAGQGARETQYF
.,TRBV25-1,many,TRBJ1-4,TGTGCCAGCAGTGATTCCTCACGGGGCAGGGAAAAACTGTTTTTT,CASSDSSRGREKLFF
.,TRBV4-1,few,TRBJ2-1,TGCGCCAGCAGCCGGGGATGGCAGGACAATGAGCAGTTCTTC,CASSRGWQDNEQFF
TRBD1,TRBV28,few,TRBJ2-7,TGTGCCAGCAGTTTCACCCGGGACAGTGCCGCCTACGAGCAGTACTTC,CASSFTRDSAAYEQYF
TRBD1,TRBV24-1,few,TRBJ2-4,TGTGCCACCAGTGAGGGACAGGGTTACATTCAGTACTTC,CATSEGQGYIQYF
.,TRBV6-1,many,TRBJ2-7,TGTGCCAGTGTGTTGTACTACGAGCAGTACTTC,CASVLYYEQYF
.,TRBV4-1,many,TRBJ2-7,TGCGCCAGCAGCCAAGCCGGCGGAGGGTTCTCCCTGCAGTACTTC,CASSQAGGGFSLQYF
.,TRBV5-1,.,TRBJ2-7,TGCGCCAGCAGGTTGGAGGGGGCCTACGAGCAGTACTTC,CASRLEGAYEQYF
TRBD1,TRBV28,many,TRBJ2-7,TGTGCCAGCAGTTCCCCGGGACAGACAGTGCAGATCTCCTACGAGCAGTACTTC,CASSSPGQTVQISYEQYF
.,TRBV2,many,TRBJ2-3,TGTGCCAGCAGCCTTCACACAGATACGCAGTATTTT,CASSLHTDTQYF